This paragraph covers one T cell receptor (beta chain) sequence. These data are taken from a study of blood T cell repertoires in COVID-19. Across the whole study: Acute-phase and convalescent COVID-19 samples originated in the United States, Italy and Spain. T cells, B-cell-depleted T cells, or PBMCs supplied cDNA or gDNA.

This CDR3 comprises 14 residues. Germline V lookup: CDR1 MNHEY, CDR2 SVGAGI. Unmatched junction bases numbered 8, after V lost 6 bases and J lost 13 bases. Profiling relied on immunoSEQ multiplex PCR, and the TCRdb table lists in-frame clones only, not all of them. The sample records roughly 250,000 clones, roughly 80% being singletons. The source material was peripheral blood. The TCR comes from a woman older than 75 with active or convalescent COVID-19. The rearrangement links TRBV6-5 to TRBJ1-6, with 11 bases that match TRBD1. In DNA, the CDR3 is TGTGCCAGCAGCCTTGGACAGGGGGCCTCCCCCCTCCACTTT. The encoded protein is CASSLGQGASPLHF.